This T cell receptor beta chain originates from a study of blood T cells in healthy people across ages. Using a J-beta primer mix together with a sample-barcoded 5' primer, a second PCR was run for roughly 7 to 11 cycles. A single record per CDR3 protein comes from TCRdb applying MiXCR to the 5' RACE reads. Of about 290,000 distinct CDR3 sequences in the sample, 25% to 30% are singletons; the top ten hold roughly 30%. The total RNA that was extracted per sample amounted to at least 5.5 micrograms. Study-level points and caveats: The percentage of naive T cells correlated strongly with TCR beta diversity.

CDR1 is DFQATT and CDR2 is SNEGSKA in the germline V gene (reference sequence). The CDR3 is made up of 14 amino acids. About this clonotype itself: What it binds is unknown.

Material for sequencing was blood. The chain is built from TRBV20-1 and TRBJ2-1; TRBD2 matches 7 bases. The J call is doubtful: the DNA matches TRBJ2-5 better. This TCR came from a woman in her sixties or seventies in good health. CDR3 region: CSAPRAGEGETQYF. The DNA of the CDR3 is TGCAGTGCTCCACGCGCGGGAGAGGGAGAGACCCAGTACTTC.